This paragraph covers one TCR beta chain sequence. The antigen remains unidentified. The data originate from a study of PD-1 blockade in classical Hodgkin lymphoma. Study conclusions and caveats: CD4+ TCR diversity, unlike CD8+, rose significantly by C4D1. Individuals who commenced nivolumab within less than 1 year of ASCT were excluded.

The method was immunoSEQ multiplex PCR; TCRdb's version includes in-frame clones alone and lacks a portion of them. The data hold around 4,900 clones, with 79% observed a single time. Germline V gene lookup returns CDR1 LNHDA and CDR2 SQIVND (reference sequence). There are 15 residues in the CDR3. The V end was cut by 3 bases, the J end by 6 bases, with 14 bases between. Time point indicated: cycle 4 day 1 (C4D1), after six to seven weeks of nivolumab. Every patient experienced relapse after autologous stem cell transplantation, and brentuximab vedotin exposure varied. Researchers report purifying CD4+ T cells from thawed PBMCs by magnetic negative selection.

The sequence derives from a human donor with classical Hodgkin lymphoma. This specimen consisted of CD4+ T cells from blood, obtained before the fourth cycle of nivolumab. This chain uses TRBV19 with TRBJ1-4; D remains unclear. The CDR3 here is CASSMLWRDDEKLFF. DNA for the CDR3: TGTGCCAGTAGTATGTTGTGGCGGGATGATGAAAAACTGTTTTTT.